A selection of T cell receptor beta chains follows, all from one sample in a study of T cells in Graves' hyperthyroidism and ophthalmopathy. TCRdb independently ran MiXCR on the multiplex PCR reads; one entry per CDR3 protein. Of approximately 330,000 distinct CDR3 sequences in the sample, about 18% were seen once. The sample was blood. These receptor sequences come from a woman aged 45-59 years with Graves' hyperthyroidism. The CDR3 runs from the conserved cysteine through the conserved F or W. The D gene is left open where the match is weak. Clone sizes are given selectively: once, few, many, or a class where the clone is expanded.

clone size | J gene | V gene | D gene | CDR3 protein | CDR3 DNA
many | TRBJ2-7 | TRBV20-1 | TRBD2 | CSAGGTSGSGEQYF | TGCAGTGCGGGCGGGACTAGCGGGAGTGGCGAGCAGTACTTC
many | TRBJ2-5 | TRBV7-8 | TRBD2 | CASSLSRPGGPQETQYF | TGTGCCAGCAGCTTATCCCGCCCGGGGGGGCCCCAAGAGACCCAGTACTTC
- | TRBJ2-3 | TRBV30 | - | CAWSRWRDTQYF | TGTGCCTGGAGTAGGTGGCGAGATACGCAGTATTTT
few | TRBJ2-3 | TRBV6-1 | TRBD2 | CASSSRLAGWTDTQYF | TGTGCCAGCAGTTCGAGACTAGCGGGATGGACAGATACGCAGTATTTT
- | TRBJ2-2 | TRBV2 | - | CASRRGASGGLFF | TGTGCCAGCAGGCGGGGTGCGTCCGGGGGGCTGTTTTTT
- | TRBJ1-1 | TRBV28 | - | CASSLPPWGTTEAFF | TGTGCCAGCAGTCTCCCTCCGTGGGGAACCACTGAAGCTTTCTTT
- | TRBJ1-2 | TRBV28 | - | CASSLRPGFADGYTF | TGTGCCAGCAGTTTACGGCCGGGGTTTGCGGATGGCTACACCTTC
few | TRBJ2-5 | TRBV5-1 | - | CASSATLTQETQYF | TGCGCCAGCAGCGCAACCCTTACCCAAGAGACCCAGTACTTC
few | TRBJ2-7 | TRBV6-1 | TRBD2 | CAAGTEDSGTYEQYF | TGTGCCGCCGGGACTGAGGATAGCGGGACCTACGAGCAGTACTTC
few | TRBJ1-2 | TRBV6-1 | TRBD1 | CASSQRTGTNYGYTF | TGTGCCAGCAGTCAAAGGACAGGGACAAACTATGGCTACACCTTC
many | TRBJ1-6 | TRBV20-1 | - | CSATPIPNSPLHF | TGCAGTGCTACTCCCATTCCGAATTCACCCCTCCACTTT
- | TRBJ2-1 | TRBV7-9 | TRBD2 | CASSFVREDSLYNEQFF | TGTGCCAGCAGCTTTGTGCGGGAGGATTCCTTGTACAATGAGCAGTTCTTC
few | TRBJ2-3 | TRBV2 | - | CASIEGGDTQYF | TGTGCCAGCATCGAAGGGGGGGATACGCAGTATTTT
many | TRBJ2-5 | TRBV20-1 | - | CSATKTGIKETQYF | TGCAGTGCCACGAAAACGGGGATTAAGGAGACCCAGTACTTC
few | TRBJ1-4 | TRBV3-1 | - | CASSQEQKWENLFF | TGTGCCAGCAGCCAAGAACAGAAGTGGGAAAACCTGTTTTTT
many | TRBJ1-6 | TRBV3-1 | - | CASSHGMAGYNSPLHF | TGTGCCAGCAGCCATGGTATGGCAGGGTATAATTCACCCCTCCACTTT
many | TRBJ2-3 | TRBV11-2 | TRBD2 | CASSPRLGGGETQYF | TGTGCCAGCAGTCCAAGACTTGGCGGGGGAGAGACGCAGTATTTT
- | TRBJ1-5 | TRBV12-3/TRBV12-4 | - | CASSQGTLGQPQHF | TGTGCCAGCAGCCAGGGGACCCTCGGGCAGCCCCAGCATTTT
many | TRBJ2-3 | TRBV20-1 | - | CSALTVTDTQYF | TGCAGTGCTCTTACGGTGACAGATACGCAGTATTTT
few | TRBJ1-5 | TRBV3-1 | - | CASSQDLPSPNQPQHF | TGTGCCAGCAGCCAAGATCTCCCGAGCCCCAATCAGCCCCAGCATTTT
many | TRBJ1-1 | TRBV6-1 | - | CASSEIGDTTEAFF | TGTGCCAGCAGTGAAATAGGGGACACCACTGAAGCTTTCTTT
many | TRBJ2-1 | TRBV5-1 | TRBD2 | CASSLASGDPYNEQFF | TGCGCCAGCAGCTTGGCTAGCGGGGATCCCTACAATGAGCAGTTCTTC
few | TRBJ2-7 | TRBV18 | - | CASSPPNTPSSEQYF | TGTGCCAGCTCACCACCAAATACACCTTCTAGCGAGCAGTACTTC
few | TRBJ2-1 | TRBV19 | TRBD2 | CASSIGAGLAGGYSEQFF | TGTGCCAGTAGTATAGGCGCAGGACTAGCGGGGGGGTACAGTGAGCAGTTCTTC
- | TRBJ2-7 | TRBV5-1 | - | CASSKTMDIRGYEQYF | TGCGCCAGCAGCAAGACGATGGACATTAGGGGCTACGAGCAGTACTTC
- | TRBJ2-1 | TRBV5-6 | TRBD1 | CASSLAGGQGYYNEQFF | TGTGCCAGCAGCTTGGCCGGGGGACAGGGGTACTACAATGAGCAGTTCTTC
- | TRBJ2-5 | TRBV5-1 | TRBD2 | CASSSGTPLETQYF | TGCGCCAGTTCCAGCGGGACGCCTTTGGAGACCCAGTACTTC
- | TRBJ2-2 | TRBV20-1 | TRBD2 | CSARDFTSGKLTGELFF | TGCAGTGCTAGAGATTTTACTAGCGGGAAGTTAACCGGGGAGCTGTTTTTT
- | TRBJ2-1 | TRBV6-1 | TRBD2 | CASSAGTSIDEQFF | TGTGCCAGCAGTGCCGGGACTAGCATCGATGAGCAGTTCTTC
few | TRBJ1-1 | TRBV11-1 | - | CASSHGAGDTEAFF | TGCGCCAGCAGCCATGGAGCGGGGGACACTGAAGCTTTCTTT
few | TRBJ1-2 | TRBV18 | - | CASSPPLTDYGYTF | TGTGCCAGCTCACCACCTCTGACTGACTATGGCTACACCTTC
- | TRBJ1-1 | TRBV5-1 | TRBD1 | CASSLEGTVTGRAFF | TGCGCCAGCAGCTTGGAAGGGACAGTCACCGGGAGAGCTTTCTTT
- | TRBJ2-1 | TRBV9 | - | CASSPRPPDEQFF | TGTGCCAGCAGCCCACGGCCCCCTGATGAGCAGTTCTTC
few | TRBJ2-5 | TRBV20-1 | TRBD2 | CSASPSGSEETQYF | TGCAGTGCGTCCCCTAGCGGGAGTGAAGAGACCCAGTACTTC
few | TRBJ2-5 | TRBV20-1 | TRBD1 | CSALTGAGETQYF | TGCAGTGCTCTTACAGGGGCGGGAGAGACCCAGTACTTC
few | TRBJ1-1 | TRBV4-1 | - | CASSQEPSVGTEAFF | TGCGCCAGCAGCCAAGAACCTTCGGTAGGCACTGAAGCTTTCTTT
- | TRBJ1-1 | TRBV10-3 | - | CAISGLQNTEAFF | TGTGCCATCAGTGGCCTCCAGAACACTGAAGCTTTCTTT
many | TRBJ2-1 | TRBV2 | - | CASNPGRASSYNEQFF | TGTGCCAGCAACCCTGGACGGGCGAGCTCCTACAATGAGCAGTTCTTC
- | TRBJ2-3 | TRBV2 | TRBD2 | CASSEATSGRDTQYF | TGTGCCAGCAGTGAAGCGACTAGCGGGAGAGATACGCAGTATTTT
few | TRBJ1-2 | TRBV20-1 | TRBD1 | CSASLDRVDGYTF | TGCAGTGCTAGCCTAGACAGGGTGGATGGCTACACCTTC
- | TRBJ1-1 | TRBV5-8 | - | CAVKQGPTEAFF | TGTGCCGTTAAACAGGGACCCACTGAAGCTTTCTTT
many | TRBJ2-7 | TRBV2 | - | CASRLEITYEQYF | TGTGCCAGCCGTCTAGAAATCACCTACGAGCAGTACTTC
many | TRBJ2-1 | TRBV6-1 | - | CASSGQPGGNEQFF | TGTGCCAGCAGCGGACAGCCAGGAGGGAATGAGCAGTTCTTC
many | TRBJ2-1 | TRBV28 | TRBD2 | CASSLPWFRPSGYNEQFF | TGTGCCAGCAGTTTACCCTGGTTCAGGCCTAGCGGCTACAATGAGCAGTTCTTC
few | TRBJ2-7 | TRBV2 | - | CASSEQQGSEQYF | TGTGCCAGCAGTGAGCAGCAGGGTTCCGAGCAGTACTTC
few | TRBJ1-6 | TRBV9 | - | CASSVYGLDNSPLHF | TGTGCCAGCAGCGTATACGGTCTCGATAATTCACCCCTCCACTTT
- | TRBJ2-7 | TRBV7-9 | TRBD1 | CASNHRDSLYEQYF | TGTGCCAGCAACCACCGGGACAGCCTCTACGAGCAGTACTTC
few | TRBJ1-6 | TRBV6-1 | - | CASREMDSNSPLHF | TGTGCCAGCAGAGAGATGGACAGTAATTCACCCCTCCACTTT